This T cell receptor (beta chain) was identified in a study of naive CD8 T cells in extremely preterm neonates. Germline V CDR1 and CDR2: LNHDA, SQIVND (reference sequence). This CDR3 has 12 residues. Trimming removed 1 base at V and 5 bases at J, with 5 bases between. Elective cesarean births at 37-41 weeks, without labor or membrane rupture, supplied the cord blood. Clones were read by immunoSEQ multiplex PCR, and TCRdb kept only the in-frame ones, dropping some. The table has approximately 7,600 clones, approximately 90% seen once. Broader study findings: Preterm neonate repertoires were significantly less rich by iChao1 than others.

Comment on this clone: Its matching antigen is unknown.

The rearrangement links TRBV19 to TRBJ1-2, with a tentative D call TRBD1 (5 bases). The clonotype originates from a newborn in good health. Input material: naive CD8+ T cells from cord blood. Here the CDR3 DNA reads TGTGCCAGTAGTATAGGACAGTATGGCTACACCTTC. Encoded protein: CASSIGQYGYTF. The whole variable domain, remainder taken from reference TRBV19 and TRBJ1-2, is DGGITQSPKYLFRKEGQNVTLSCEQNLNHDAMYWYRQDPGQGLRLIYYSQIVNDFQKGDIAEGYSVSREKKESFPLTVTSAQKNPTAFYLCASSIGQYGYTFGSGTRLTVV.